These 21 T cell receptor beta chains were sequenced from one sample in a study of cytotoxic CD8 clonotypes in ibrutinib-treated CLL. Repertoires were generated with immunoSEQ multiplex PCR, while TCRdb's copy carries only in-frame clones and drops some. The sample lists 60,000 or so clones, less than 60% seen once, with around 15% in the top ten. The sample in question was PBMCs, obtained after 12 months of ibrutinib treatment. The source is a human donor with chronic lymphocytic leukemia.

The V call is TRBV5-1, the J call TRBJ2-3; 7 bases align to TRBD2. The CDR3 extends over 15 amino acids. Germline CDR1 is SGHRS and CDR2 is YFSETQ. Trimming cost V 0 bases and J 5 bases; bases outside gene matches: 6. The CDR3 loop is CASSLAWSSGDTQYF. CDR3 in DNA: TGCGCCAGCAGCTTGGCCTGGTCTAGCGGAGATACGCAGTATTTT.

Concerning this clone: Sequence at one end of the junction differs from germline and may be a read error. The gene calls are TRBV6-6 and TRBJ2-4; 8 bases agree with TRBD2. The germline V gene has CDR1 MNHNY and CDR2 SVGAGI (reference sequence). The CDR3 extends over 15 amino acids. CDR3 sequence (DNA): TGTGCCAGCAGCTACGGGAGGGACCCAAAAAGCATTCAGTACTTC. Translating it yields CASSYGRDPKSIQYF.

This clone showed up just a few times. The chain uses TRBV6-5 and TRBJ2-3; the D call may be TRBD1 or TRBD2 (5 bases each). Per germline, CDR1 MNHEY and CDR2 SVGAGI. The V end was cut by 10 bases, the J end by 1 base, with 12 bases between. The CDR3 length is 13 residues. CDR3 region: CATGIQGTDTQYF. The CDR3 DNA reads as TGTGCCACCGGGATACAGGGCACAGATACGCAGTATTTT.

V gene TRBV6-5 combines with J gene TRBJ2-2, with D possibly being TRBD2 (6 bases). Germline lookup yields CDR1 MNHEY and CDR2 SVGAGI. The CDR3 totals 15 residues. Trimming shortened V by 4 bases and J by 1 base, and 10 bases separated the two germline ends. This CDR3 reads CASSFGGLNTGELFF. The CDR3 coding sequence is TGTGCCAGCAGTTTCGGGGGACTGAACACCGGGGAGCTGTTTTTT.

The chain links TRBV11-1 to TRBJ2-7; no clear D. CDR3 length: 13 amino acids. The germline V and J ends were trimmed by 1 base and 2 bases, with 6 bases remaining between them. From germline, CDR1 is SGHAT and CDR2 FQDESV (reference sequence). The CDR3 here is CASSLGVTYEQYF. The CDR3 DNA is TGTGCCAGCAGCTTAGGGGTAACCTACGAGCAGTACTTC.

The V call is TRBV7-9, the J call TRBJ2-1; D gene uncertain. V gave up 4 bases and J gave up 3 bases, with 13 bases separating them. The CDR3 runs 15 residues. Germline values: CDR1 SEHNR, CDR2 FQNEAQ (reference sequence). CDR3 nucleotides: TGTGCCAGCAGCTCAACTCGGCGAAACTACAATGAGCAGTTCTTC. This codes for CASSSTRRNYNEQFF.

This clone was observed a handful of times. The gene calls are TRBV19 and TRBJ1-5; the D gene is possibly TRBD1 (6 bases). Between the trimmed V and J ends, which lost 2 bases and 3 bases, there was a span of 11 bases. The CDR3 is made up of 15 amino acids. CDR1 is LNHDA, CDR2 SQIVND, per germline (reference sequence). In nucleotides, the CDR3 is TGTGCCAGTAGTATAATAGGACAGATCAATCAGCCCCAGCATTTT. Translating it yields CASSIIGQINQPQHF.

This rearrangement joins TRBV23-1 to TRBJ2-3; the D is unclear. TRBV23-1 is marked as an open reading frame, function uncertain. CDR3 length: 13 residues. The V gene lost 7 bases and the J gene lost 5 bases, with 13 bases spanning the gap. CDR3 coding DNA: TGCGCCAGCATTGGCCCTATTATAGATACGCAGTATTTT. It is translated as CASIGPIIDTQYF.

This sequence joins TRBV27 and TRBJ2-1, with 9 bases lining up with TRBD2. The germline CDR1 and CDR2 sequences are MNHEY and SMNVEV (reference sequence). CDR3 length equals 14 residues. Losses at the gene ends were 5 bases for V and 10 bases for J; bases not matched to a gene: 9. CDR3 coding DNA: TGTGCCAGCAGTGGGCTAGCGGGATTCAGCGAGCAGTTCTTC. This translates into CASSGLAGFSEQFF.

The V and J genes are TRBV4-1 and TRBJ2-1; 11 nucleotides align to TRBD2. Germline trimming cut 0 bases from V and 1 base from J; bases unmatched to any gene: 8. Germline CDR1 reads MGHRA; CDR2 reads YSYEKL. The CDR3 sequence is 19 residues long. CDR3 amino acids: CASSQELAGGAWSYNEQFF. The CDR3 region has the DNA TGCGCCAGCAGCCAAGAGCTAGCGGGGGGCGCATGGTCCTACAATGAGCAGTTCTTC.

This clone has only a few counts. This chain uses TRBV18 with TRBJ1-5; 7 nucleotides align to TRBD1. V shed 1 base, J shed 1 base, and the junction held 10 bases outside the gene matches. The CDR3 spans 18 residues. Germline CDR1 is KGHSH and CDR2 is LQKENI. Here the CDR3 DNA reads TGTGCCAGCTCACCACGGGGGGTACAGGGGTTAAGCAATCAGCCCCAGCATTTT. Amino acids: CASSPRGVQGLSNQPQHF.

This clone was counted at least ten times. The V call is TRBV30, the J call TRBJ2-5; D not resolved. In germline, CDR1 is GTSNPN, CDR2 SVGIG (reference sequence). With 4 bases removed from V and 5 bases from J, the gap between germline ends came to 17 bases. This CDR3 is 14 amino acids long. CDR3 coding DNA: TGTGCCTGGACTGCTGTTGGGGTGGGGGAGACCCAGTACTTC. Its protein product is CAWTAVGVGETQYF.

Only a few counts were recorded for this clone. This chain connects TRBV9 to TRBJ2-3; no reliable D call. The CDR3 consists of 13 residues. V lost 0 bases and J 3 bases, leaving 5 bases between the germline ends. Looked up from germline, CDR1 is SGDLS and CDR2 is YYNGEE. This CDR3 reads CASSVDRTDTQYF. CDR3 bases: TGTGCCAGCAGCGTAGACAGAACAGATACGCAGTATTTT. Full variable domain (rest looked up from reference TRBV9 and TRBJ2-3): DSGVTQTPKHLITATGQRVTLRCSPRSGDLSVYWYQQSLDQGLQFLIQYYNGEERAKGNILERFSAQQFPDLHSELNLSSLELGDSALYFCASSVDRTDTQYFGPGTRLTVL.

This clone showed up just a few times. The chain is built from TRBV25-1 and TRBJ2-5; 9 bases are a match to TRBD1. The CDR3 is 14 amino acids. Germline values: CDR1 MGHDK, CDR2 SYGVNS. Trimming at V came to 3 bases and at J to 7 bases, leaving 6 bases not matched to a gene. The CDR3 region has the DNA TGTGCCAGCAGTGATGGGCCACAGGGGGCGACCCAGTACTTC. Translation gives CASSDGPQGATQYF.

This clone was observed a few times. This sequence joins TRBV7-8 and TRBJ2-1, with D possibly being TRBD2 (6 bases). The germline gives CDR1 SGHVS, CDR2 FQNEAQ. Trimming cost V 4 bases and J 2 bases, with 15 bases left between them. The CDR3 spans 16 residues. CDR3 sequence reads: CASSSYRAGTYNEQFF. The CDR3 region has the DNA TGTGCCAGCAGCTCCTACCGGGCGGGGACCTACAATGAGCAGTTCTTC.

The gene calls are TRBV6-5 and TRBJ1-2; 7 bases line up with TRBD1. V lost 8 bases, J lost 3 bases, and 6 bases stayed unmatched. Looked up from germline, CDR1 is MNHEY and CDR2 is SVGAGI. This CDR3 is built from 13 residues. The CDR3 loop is CASDIDRDYGYTF. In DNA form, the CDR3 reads TGTGCCAGCGATATCGACAGGGACTATGGCTACACCTTC.

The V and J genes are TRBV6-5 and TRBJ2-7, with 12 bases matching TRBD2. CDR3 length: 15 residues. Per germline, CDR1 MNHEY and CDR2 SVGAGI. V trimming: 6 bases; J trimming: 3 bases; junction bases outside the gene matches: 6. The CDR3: CASRIRLAGDYEQYF. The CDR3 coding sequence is TGTGCCAGCAGAATTAGACTAGCGGGAGACTACGAGCAGTACTTC.

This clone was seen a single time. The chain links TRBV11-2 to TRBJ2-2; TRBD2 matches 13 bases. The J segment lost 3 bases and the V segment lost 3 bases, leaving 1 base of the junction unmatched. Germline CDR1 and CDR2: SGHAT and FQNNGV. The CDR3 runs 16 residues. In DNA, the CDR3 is TGTGCCAGCAGCTTGACTAGCGGGGGGTACACCGGGGAGCTGTTTTTT. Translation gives CASSLTSGGYTGELFF. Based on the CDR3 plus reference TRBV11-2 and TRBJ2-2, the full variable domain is EAGVAQSPRYKIIEKRQSVAFWCNPISGHATLYWYQQILGQGPKLLIQFQNNGVVDDSQLPKDRFSAERLKGVDSTLKIQPAKLEDSAVYLCASSLTSGGYTGELFFGEGSRLTVL.

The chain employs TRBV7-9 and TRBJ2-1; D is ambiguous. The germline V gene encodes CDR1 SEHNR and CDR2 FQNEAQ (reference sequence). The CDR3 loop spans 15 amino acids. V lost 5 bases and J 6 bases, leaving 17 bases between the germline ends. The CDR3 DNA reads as TGTGCCAGCAGCCCCCCCTTCCGGTGGGGCAATGAGCAGTTCTTC. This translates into CASSPPFRWGNEQFF.

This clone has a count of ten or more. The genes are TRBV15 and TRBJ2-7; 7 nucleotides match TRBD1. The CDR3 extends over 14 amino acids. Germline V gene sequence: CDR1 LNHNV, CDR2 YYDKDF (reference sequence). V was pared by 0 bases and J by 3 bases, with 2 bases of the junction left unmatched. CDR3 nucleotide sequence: TGTGCCACCAGCAGAGACAGGGGGAACTACGAGCAGTACTTC. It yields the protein CATSRDRGNYEQYF.

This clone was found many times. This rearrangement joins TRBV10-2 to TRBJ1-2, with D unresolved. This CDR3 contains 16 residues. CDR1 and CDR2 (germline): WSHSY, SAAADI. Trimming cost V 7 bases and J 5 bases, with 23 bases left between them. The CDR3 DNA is TGCGCCAGCACTACCGAGGCCACGCCGAAGAGGTATGGCTACACCTTC. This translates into CASTTEATPKRYGYTF.